A single sample gave rise to the 32 T cell receptor beta chains below, sequenced in a study of blood T cell repertoires in COVID-19. The method was immunoSEQ multiplex PCR; TCRdb's version includes in-frame clones alone and lacks a portion of them. The sample records 70,000 or so clones, around 78% being singletons. Sequences were obtained from peripheral blood. The receptors here all came from a human donor in a cohort sampled during active COVID-19.

The chain links TRBV7-2 to TRBJ1-4, with 8 bases that match TRBD1. The CDR3 has 16 residues. V trimming: 2 bases; J trimming: 8 bases; junction bases outside the gene matches: 10. Germline CDR1 reads SGHTA; CDR2 reads FQGNSA. The CDR3 reads CASSLKGQGGREKLFF. CDR3 in DNA: TGTGCCAGCAGCTTAAAAGGACAGGGAGGACGAGAAAAACTGTTTTTT.

This clone was counted a single time. The chain employs TRBV7-2 and TRBJ1-4; 7 nucleotides match TRBD1. Trimming removed 5 bases from V and 0 bases from J; junction bases left unmatched: 6. Germline lookup yields CDR1 SGHTA and CDR2 FQGNSA. CDR3 length: 16 amino acids. As DNA, the CDR3 is TGTGCCAGCAGCACGGGACAGAGCACAACTAATGAAAAACTGTTTTTT. This codes for CASSTGQSTTNEKLFF.

This chain connects TRBV9 to TRBJ1-5; D ambiguous. Germline-derived CDR1 and CDR2 are SGDLS and YYNGEE. There are 17 residues in the CDR3. Trimming removed 0 bases from V and 0 bases from J, with 13 bases in between. The CDR3 coding sequence is TGTGCCAGCAGCGTAGCCTACGAGACATCTAGCAATCAGCCCCAGCATTTT. It codes for CASSVAYETSSNQPQHF.

The V and J genes are TRBV27 and TRBJ1-5; D is unresolved. This CDR3 region has 15 residues. Per the germline V gene, CDR1 is MNHEY and CDR2 is SMNVEV (reference sequence). V lost 5 bases, J lost 0 bases, and 11 bases lay in between. The DNA for the CDR3 is TGTGCCAGCAGTCAAAGCACCTATAGCAATCAGCCCCAGCATTTT. Translation: CASSQSTYSNQPQHF.

The V call is TRBV5-1, the J call TRBJ2-1; 10 nucleotides match TRBD2. Looked up from germline, CDR1 is SGHRS and CDR2 is YFSETQ. This CDR3 spans 15 amino acids. J lost 4 bases, V lost 4 bases, and 5 bases had no gene match. The DNA of the CDR3 is TGCGCCAGCAGCCTCGGGACTAGCGTTTACAATGAGCAGTTCTTC. Translating it yields CASSLGTSVYNEQFF.

This chain connects TRBV15 to TRBJ2-1, with 8 bases matching TRBD2. Germline CDR1 reads LNHNV; CDR2 reads YYDKDF (reference sequence). CDR3 length: 15 residues. Trimming at V came to 4 bases and at J to 0 bases, leaving 2 bases not matched to a gene. As DNA, the CDR3 is TGTGCCACCAGCACAAGCGGGAGCTCCTACAATGAGCAGTTCTTC. Residues: CATSTSGSSYNEQFF. Together with reference TRBV15 and TRBJ2-1, the CDR3 gives the full variable domain: DAMVIQNPRYQVTQFGKPVTLSCSQTLNHNVMYWYQQKSSQAPKLLFHYYDKDFNNEADTPDNFQSRRPNTSFCFLDIRSPGLGDTAMYLCATSTSGSSYNEQFFGPGTRLTVL.

This clone was found once. This chain uses TRBV13 with TRBJ2-3; 15 positions agree with TRBD2. This CDR3 region has 18 residues. The J segment lost 4 bases and the V segment lost 5 bases, leaving 10 bases of the junction unmatched. Germline V gene sequence: CDR1 PRHDT, CDR2 FYEKMQ (reference sequence). The CDR3 DNA sequence: TGTGCCAGCAGCCAGGGCGGACTAGCGGGAGGGCCGGCAGATACGCAGTATTTT. Amino acid sequence: CASSQGGLAGGPADTQYF.

There are a few counts of this clone. The chain couples TRBV2 to TRBJ1-2, with D hard to call. Germline lookup yields CDR1 SNHLY and CDR2 FYNNEI. V was pared by 8 bases and J by 5 bases, with 15 bases between. This CDR3 region has 13 residues. The CDR3 reads CASALVGRYGYTF. In nucleotides, the CDR3 is TGTGCCAGCGCGCTGGTGGGGAGGTATGGCTACACCTTC.

Details on this clone: This sample also contains other DNA sequences that code for the same CDR3. This rearrangement joins TRBV12-3 or TRBV12-4 to TRBJ2-2, with D possibly being TRBD2 (5 bases). This CDR3 has 12 amino acids. The V gene lost 6 bases and the J gene lost 5 bases, with 7 bases spanning the gap. The CDR3 is CASSRGTGELFF. The CDR3 nucleotides are TGTGCCAGCAGCCGGGGTACCGGGGAGCTGTTTTTT.

The count of this clone is one. The CDR3 coding sequence is TGTGCCAGCAGCACGGACAGGGGGTTTGGCTACACCTTC. Protein sequence: CASSTDRGFGYTF. The chain combines TRBV11-3 with TRBJ1-2, with 10 bases identical to TRBD1. The CDR3 covers 13 residues. Looked up from germline, CDR1 is SGHNT and CDR2 is YENEEA. Trimming at V came to 5 bases and at J to 7 bases, leaving 4 bases not matched to a gene.

The chain couples TRBV25-1 to TRBJ1-4, with 9 bases matching TRBD1. J lost 8 bases, V lost 3 bases, and 16 bases had no gene match. The V gene's germline CDR1 is MGHDK and CDR2 SYGVNS. The CDR3 runs 18 residues. As DNA, the CDR3 is TGTGCCAGCAGTGAGGCCCCGCGACAGGGGGTCTATCGGGAAAAACTGTTTTTT. Protein product: CASSEAPRQGVYREKLFF.

The genes are TRBV19 and TRBJ2-1; possible D gene TRBD2, 5 bases. CDR1 and CDR2 from the germline V gene are LNHDA and SQIVND (reference sequence). Trimming took off 9 bases at V and 3 bases at J, with 12 bases between the two ends. The CDR3 is 13 residues long. The CDR3 reads CARAKGGYNEQFF. CDR3 nucleotides: TGTGCCAGAGCTAAAGGAGGCTACAATGAGCAGTTCTTC. Supplemented by reference TRBV19 and TRBJ2-1, the full variable domain reads DGGITQSPKYLFRKEGQNVTLSCEQNLNHDAMYWYRQDPGQGLRLIYYSQIVNDFQKGDIAEGYSVSREKKESFPLTVTSAQKNPTAFYLCARAKGGYNEQFFGPGTRLTVL.

The V gene is TRBV2, the J gene TRBJ1-2, with TRBD1 identical over 9 bases. Unmatched junction bases numbered 2, after V lost 6 bases and J lost 3 bases. Germline V gene sequence: CDR1 SNHLY, CDR2 FYNNEI. This CDR3 contains 13 residues. CDR3 sequence reads: CASSGDRDYGYTF. CDR3 bases: TGTGCCAGCAGCGGGGACAGGGACTATGGCTACACCTTC.

The chain links TRBV19 to TRBJ2-5; D ambiguous. CDR1 LNHDA and CDR2 SQIVND come from the germline V gene (reference sequence). The CDR3 totals 12 residues. Deletions cut 5 bases from V and 3 bases from J, with 7 bases between. In DNA, the CDR3 is TGTGCCAGTAGTTTCTCAGAAGAGACCCAGTACTTC. Its translation is CASSFSEETQYF.

The rearrangement joins TRBV3-1 (or the pseudogene TRBV3-2) to TRBJ2-1, with D perhaps TRBD2 (6 bases). Trimming pared 2 bases from V and 2 bases from J, leaving 16 bases between. Germline values: CDR1 LGHDT, CDR2 YNNKEL (reference sequence). The CDR3 covers 17 residues. CDR3 amino acids: CASSQSDTPGAYNEQFF. The CDR3 nucleotides are TGTGCCAGCAGCCAATCAGACACGCCGGGGGCCTACAATGAGCAGTTCTTC.

The chain recombines TRBV25-1 with TRBJ1-6; 7 nucleotides match TRBD1. V lost 5 bases, J lost 7 bases, and 5 bases stayed unmatched. CDR1 is MGHDK, CDR2 SYGVNS, per germline. CDR3 length equals 14 residues. This chain's CDR3 is CASSIPGQNSPLHF. CDR3 nucleotides: TGTGCCAGCAGTATCCCGGGACAGAATTCACCCCTCCACTTT.

This clone has just a few counts. The genes are TRBV5-6 and TRBJ2-1; 8 nucleotides agree with TRBD2. Trimming cost V 4 bases and J 13 bases; bases outside gene matches: 13. From germline, CDR1 is SGHDT and CDR2 YYEEEE. The CDR3 runs 14 residues. The CDR3 bases are TGTGCCAGCAGCCCTCCTCTCAGGACTAGCACACAGTTCTTC. It yields the protein CASSPPLRTSTQFF.

In nucleotides, the CDR3 is TGTGCCAGTAGTTCCTTTCCGGACAGCTCCTACGAGCAGTACTTC. As protein: CASSSFPDSSYEQYF. The chain carries TRBV19 and TRBJ2-7; weak D call: TRBD1 (6 bases). The germline V and J ends were trimmed by 5 bases and 0 bases, with 14 bases remaining between them. Germline V gives CDR1 LNHDA, CDR2 SQIVND (reference sequence). The CDR3 has 15 residues.

The genes are TRBV2 and TRBJ1-4; D uncertain. The V gene's germline CDR1 is SNHLY and CDR2 FYNNEI. CDR3 size: 13 residues. The V end lost 5 bases, the J end lost 10 bases, and 14 bases lay between the germline ends. The CDR3 sequence: CASSTGLGGKLFF. In DNA, the CDR3 is TGTGCCAGCAGTACCGGACTAGGAGGAAAACTGTTTTTT. The whole variable domain, filled in from reference TRBV2 and TRBJ1-4, reads EPEVTQTPSHQVTQMGQEVILRCVPISNHLYFYWYRQILGQKVEFLVSFYNNEISEKSEIFDDQFSVERPDGSNFTLKIRSTKLEDSAMYFCASSTGLGGKLFFGSGTQLSVL.

Comments on this clone: This specimen includes other DNA sequences encoding the same CDR3. V gene TRBV7-8 combines with J gene TRBJ1-2; the D gene is possibly TRBD1 (5 bases). The germline V gene has CDR1 SGHVS and CDR2 FQNEAQ. The CDR3 runs to 14 residues. V lost 5 bases to trimming and J lost 8 bases, with 18 bases between them. CDR3 in DNA: TGTGCCAGCAGCCAGACCTTGGGGGAGGGCGGCTACACCTTC. Protein sequence: CASSQTLGEGGYTF.

V is TRBV9 and J is TRBJ2-3; tentatively, D is TRBD1 (6 bases). The V end lost 0 bases, the J end lost 6 bases, and 8 bases lay between the germline ends. The CDR3 runs to 13 residues. CDR1 is SGDLS and CDR2 is YYNGEE in the germline V gene. This CDR3 reads CASSVEGEDTQYF. CDR3 nucleotides: TGTGCCAGCAGCGTAGAGGGGGAGGATACGCAGTATTTT.

This clone showed up just a few times. CDR3 sequence: CASIKGSGRTDTQYF. The CDR3 DNA reads TGTGCCAGTATCAAAGGATCTGGGCGCACAGATACGCAGTATTTT. The rearrangement uses TRBV19 and TRBJ2-3, with D unclear. Germline CDR1 reads LNHDA; CDR2 reads SQIVND (reference sequence). Trimming removed 7 bases from V and 1 base from J, with 15 bases in between. This CDR3 contains 15 residues.

The chain carries TRBV28 and TRBJ1-5; tentative D call: TRBD1 (5 bases). V was shortened by 7 bases and J by 3 bases, with 10 bases between the two germline ends. Germline CDR1 reads MDHEN; CDR2 reads SYDVKM. The CDR3 is 13 amino acids. The CDR3 sequence: CASKTEVNQPQHF. CDR3 nucleotide sequence: TGTGCCAGCAAGACAGAGGTCAATCAGCCCCAGCATTTT.

The DNA of the CDR3 is TGCGCCAGCACAGGACTAGATTCCTACGAGCAGTACTTC. This codes for CASTGLDSYEQYF. The gene calls are TRBV4-1 and TRBJ2-7, with 7 positions matching TRBD2. The germline V gene encodes CDR1 MGHRA and CDR2 YSYEKL. V trimming: 7 bases; J trimming: 1 base; junction bases outside the gene matches: 4. This CDR3 contains 13 residues.

The chain combines TRBV6-4 with TRBJ1-2; D is perhaps TRBD1 (6 bases). The germline gives CDR1 MRHNA, CDR2 SNTAGT. Trimming shortened V by 3 bases and J by 2 bases, and 10 bases separated the two germline ends. The CDR3 spans 14 residues. CDR3 in amino acids: CASSEKGGNYGYTF. In DNA, the CDR3 is TGTGCCAGCAGTGAAAAAGGGGGAAACTATGGCTACACCTTC.

The chain links TRBV5-1 to TRBJ2-3; D is ambiguous. CDR1 SGHRS and CDR2 YFSETQ come from the germline V gene. Trimming removed 0 bases at V and 2 bases at J, with 10 bases between. The CDR3 is made up of 15 amino acids. CDR3 sequence: CASSLDAGTTDTQYF. The CDR3 DNA reads as TGCGCCAGCAGCTTGGATGCAGGTACCACAGATACGCAGTATTTT.

V usage is TRBV11-2 and J usage is TRBJ2-3; 7 positions agree with TRBD2. V was clipped by 0 bases and J by 5 bases; unmatched bases: 11. The germline gives CDR1 SGHAT, CDR2 FQNNGV. This CDR3 has 17 residues. As DNA, the CDR3 is TGTGCCAGCAGCTTAGATTCCCAGCGGGGTTTGGGAGATACGCAGTATTTT. It yields the protein CASSLDSQRGLGDTQYF.

This clone was recorded a few times. The chain recombines TRBV29-1 with TRBJ2-3; no clear D. In germline, CDR1 is SQVTM, CDR2 ANQGSEA. The ends were cut back, 4 bases at V and 3 bases at J, with 8 bases in the middle. The CDR3 is made up of 12 amino acids. Written as DNA, the CDR3 is TGCAGCGTTGCAACAGAGACAGATACGCAGTATTTT. It is translated as CSVATETDTQYF.

The rearrangement joins TRBV27 to TRBJ1-6, with D maybe TRBD1 (6 bases). V dropped 6 bases and J dropped 10 bases, with 16 bases sitting between them. The CDR3 contains 14 residues. The V gene's germline CDR1 is MNHEY and CDR2 SMNVEV (reference sequence). The CDR3 sequence: CASSESTGQSPLHF. For the CDR3, the DNA is TGTGCCAGCAGCGAAAGTACAGGGCAATCACCCCTCCACTTT.

This chain links TRBV3-1 (or the pseudogene TRBV3-2) with TRBJ2-7; TRBD2 aligns across 12 bases. Germline values: CDR1 LGHDT, CDR2 YNNKEL (reference sequence). The CDR3 is 14 amino acids. V was pared by 6 bases and J by 7 bases, with 7 bases of the junction left unmatched. This CDR3 is CASSLLAGGREQYF. CDR3 nucleotides: TGTGCCAGCAGTCTCCTAGCGGGAGGGCGAGAGCAGTACTTC.

This sequence joins TRBV18 and TRBJ1-6; 7 nucleotides line up with TRBD1. The CDR3 runs 17 residues. J was trimmed by 4 bases and V by 5 bases; bases with no gene match: 11. Looked up from germline, CDR1 is KGHSH and CDR2 is LQKENI. The CDR3 loop reads CASSYKTGRPYNSPLHF. The CDR3 DNA reads as TGTGCCAGCTCATACAAGACAGGGCGGCCTTATAATTCACCCCTCCACTTT. Supplemented by reference TRBV18 and TRBJ1-6, the full variable domain reads NAGVMQNPRHLVRRRGQEARLRCSPMKGHSHVYWYRQLPEEGLKFMVYLQKENIIDESGMPKERFSAEFPKEGPSILRIQQVVRGDSAAYFCASSYKTGRPYNSPLHFGNGTRLTVT.

The rearrangement joins TRBV20-1 to TRBJ2-7, with D possibly being TRBD2 (6 bases). Germline V gene lookup returns CDR1 DFQATT and CDR2 SNEGSKA (reference sequence). CDR3 size: 14 residues. V gave up 3 bases and J gave up 4 bases, with 16 bases separating them. The CDR3 region has the DNA TGCAGTGCTAGTGGGCAAGGCGGGACTTACGAGCAGTACTTC. It encodes CSASGQGGTYEQYF.